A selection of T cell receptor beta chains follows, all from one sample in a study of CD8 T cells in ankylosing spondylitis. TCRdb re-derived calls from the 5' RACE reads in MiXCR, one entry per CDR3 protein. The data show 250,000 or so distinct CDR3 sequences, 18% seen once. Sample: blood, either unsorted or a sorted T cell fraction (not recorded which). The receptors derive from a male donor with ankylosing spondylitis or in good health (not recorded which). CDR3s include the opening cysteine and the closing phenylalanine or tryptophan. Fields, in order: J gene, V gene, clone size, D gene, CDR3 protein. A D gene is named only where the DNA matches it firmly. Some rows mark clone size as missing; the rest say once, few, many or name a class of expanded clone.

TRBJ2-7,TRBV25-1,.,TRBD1,CASSGTRDRATYEQYF
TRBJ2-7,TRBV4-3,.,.,CASSPGTLDYEQYF
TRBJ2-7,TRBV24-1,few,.,CATSVQDRRYEQYF
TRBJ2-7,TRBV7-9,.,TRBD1,CASSLGDRGKTSEQYF
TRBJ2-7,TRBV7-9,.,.,CASSMGGRYEQYF
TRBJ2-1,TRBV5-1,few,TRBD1,CASSPLERQGINEQFF
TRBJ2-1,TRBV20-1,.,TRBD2,CSAISGRATYNEQFF
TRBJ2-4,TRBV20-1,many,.,CSARTRAKNIQYF
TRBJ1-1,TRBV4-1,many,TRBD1,CASSQPTGVTEAFF
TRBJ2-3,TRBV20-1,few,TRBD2,CSARGTLDGGRGGDTQYF
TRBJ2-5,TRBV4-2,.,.,CASSQDTGERETQYF
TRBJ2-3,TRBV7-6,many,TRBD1,CASIQQGTDTQYF
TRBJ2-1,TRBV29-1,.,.,CSAPVKRDEQFF
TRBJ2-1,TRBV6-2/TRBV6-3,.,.,CASSYPGQSGF
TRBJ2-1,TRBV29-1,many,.,CSVEDVHGGLYNEQFF
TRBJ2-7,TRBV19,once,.,CASSPEGVYEQYF
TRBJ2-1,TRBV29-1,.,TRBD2,CSATPGGSSYNEQFF
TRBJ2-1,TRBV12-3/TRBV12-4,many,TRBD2,CASSLSGIYNEQFF
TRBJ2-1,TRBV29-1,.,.,CSVEGARTIYNEQFF
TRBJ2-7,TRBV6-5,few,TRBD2,CASSYGGVSSYEQYF
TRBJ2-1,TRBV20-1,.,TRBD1,CSARDPGTGGYEQFF
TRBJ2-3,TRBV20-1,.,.,CSARDILGGDTQYF
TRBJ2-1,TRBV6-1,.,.,CASSEGPVRYNEQFF
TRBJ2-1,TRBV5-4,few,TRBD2,CASSLLTSGRRTYNEQFF
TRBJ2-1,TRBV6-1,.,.,CASSPRKSSYNEQFF